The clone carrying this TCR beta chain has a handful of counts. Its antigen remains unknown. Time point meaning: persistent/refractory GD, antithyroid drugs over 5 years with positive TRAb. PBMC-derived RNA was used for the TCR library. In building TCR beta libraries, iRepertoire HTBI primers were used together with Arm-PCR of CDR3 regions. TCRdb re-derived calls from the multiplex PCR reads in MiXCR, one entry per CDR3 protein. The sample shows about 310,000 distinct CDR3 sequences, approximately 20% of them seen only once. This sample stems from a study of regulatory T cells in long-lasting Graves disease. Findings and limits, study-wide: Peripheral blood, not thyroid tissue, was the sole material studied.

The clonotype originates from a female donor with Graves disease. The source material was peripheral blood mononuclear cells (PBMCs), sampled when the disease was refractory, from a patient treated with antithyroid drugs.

CDR3 sequence: CASTPMVIGELFF. Written as DNA, the CDR3 is TGTGCCAGCACCCCAATGGTCATCGGGGAGCTGTTTTTT. The rearrangement joins TRBV2 to TRBJ2-2; unclear D gene. Trimming cost V 7 bases and J 7 bases, with 13 bases left between them. The CDR3 consists of 13 residues. Germline V gene data show CDR1 as SNHLY and CDR2 as FYNNEI.